The next 4 T cell receptor beta chains were all read from a single sample in a study of T cell responses to AZD1222 COVID-19 vaccine. Assay used: immunoSEQ multiplex PCR; TCRdb lists only in-frame clones, some missing. The sample carries approximately 97,000 clones, 84% recorded once. Source: peripheral blood, taken on day 0 of AZD1222 vaccination. The receptors were sampled from an adult in good health.

The V and J genes are TRBV28 and TRBJ1-5; the match to TRBD1 covers 10 bases. The CDR3 runs 17 residues. Germline loops: CDR1 MDHEN, CDR2 SYDVKM. V was pared by 9 bases and J by 2 bases, with 13 bases of the junction left unmatched. CDR3 nucleotides: TGTGCCAGTCTCCGGGACAGGGGCGTCTATGGCAATCAGCCCCAGCATTTT. Amino acid sequence: CASLRDRGVYGNQPQHF.

The chain has TRBV7-2 and TRBJ1-1; 7 bases agree with TRBD1. V was pared by 4 bases and J by 1 base, with 12 bases of the junction left unmatched. CDR1 SGHTA and CDR2 FQGNSA come from the germline V gene. There are 17 residues in the CDR3. CDR3 amino acids: CASSSGGGWGGNTEAFF. CDR3 DNA: TGTGCCAGCAGCTCCGGAGGGGGCTGGGGGGGGAACACTGAAGCTTTCTTT.

The chain is built from TRBV6-2 or TRBV6-3 and TRBJ2-1; no clear D. Germline CDR1 reads MNHEY; CDR2 reads SVGEGT. Trimming left V 2 bases short and J 6 bases short, with 2 bases between. CDR3 length: 11 residues. The CDR3 sequence: CASSYPNEQFF. The DNA for the CDR3 is TGTGCCAGCAGTTACCCCAATGAGCAGTTCTTC.

The chain links TRBV10-3 to TRBJ2-7; TRBD2 is a possible D gene (6 bases). The CDR3 totals 16 residues. V lost 7 bases and J 7 bases, leaving 26 bases between the germline ends. The germline CDR1 and CDR2 sequences are ENHRY and SYGVKD. The CDR3 DNA reads as TGTGCCATCACGGCCGGATTCGGGAGTATCAAGGGGGAGCAGTACTTC. Amino acids: CAITAGFGSIKGEQYF.